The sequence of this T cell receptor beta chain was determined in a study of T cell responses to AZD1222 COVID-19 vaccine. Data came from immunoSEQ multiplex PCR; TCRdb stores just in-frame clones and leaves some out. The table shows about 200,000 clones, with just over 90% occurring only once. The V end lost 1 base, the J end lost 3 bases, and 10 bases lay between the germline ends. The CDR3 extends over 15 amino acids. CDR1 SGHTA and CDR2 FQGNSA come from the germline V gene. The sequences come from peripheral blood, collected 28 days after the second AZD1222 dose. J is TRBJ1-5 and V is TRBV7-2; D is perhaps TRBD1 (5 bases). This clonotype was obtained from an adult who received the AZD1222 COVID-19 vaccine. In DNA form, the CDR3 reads TGTGCCAGCAGCTTAGTGGGGGGACCCAATCAGCCCCAGCATTTT. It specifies CASSLVGGPNQPQHF.